A selection of T cell receptor beta chains follows, all from one sample in a study of beta chain features in type 1 diabetes. Sequencing used immunoSEQ multiplex PCR; TCRdb keeps in-frame clones, though not all of them. The sample holds 500,000 to 700,000 clones, 15% to 19% seen once. The sequencing sample was made of naive CD4+ T cells from blood. These receptors were taken from a young man in good health. Each CDR3 is given with its conserved first and last residue. Each record gives: D gene, V gene, J gene, clone size, CDR3 DNA, CDR3 protein. The D gene is left open where the match is weak. Size is omitted from some rows. Given values are once, few, many or a class for expanded clones.

d_gene: NA; v_gene: TRBV2; j_gene: TRBJ1-5; abundance: few; CDR3nt: TGTGCCAGCAGTGACCAGGGGAGGAGTCAGCCCCAGCATTTT; CDR3aa: CASSDQGRSQPQHF
d_gene: TRBD2; v_gene: TRBV4-2; j_gene: TRBJ2-5; abundance: NA; CDR3nt: TGTGCCAGCAGCCCGGACACTAGCGGACAAGAGACCCAGTACTTC; CDR3aa: CASSPDTSGQETQYF
d_gene: NA; v_gene: TRBV4-3; j_gene: TRBJ2-7; abundance: NA; CDR3nt: TGCGCCAGCAGCCAAGGGGGGATGCAGACCTACGAGCAGTACTTC; CDR3aa: CASSQGGMQTYEQYF
d_gene: TRBD1; v_gene: TRBV7-2; j_gene: TRBJ1-5; abundance: NA; CDR3nt: TGTGCCAGCAGCCCGCAGGGGGTTGGCAATCAGCCCCAGCATTTT; CDR3aa: CASSPQGVGNQPQHF
d_gene: TRBD1; v_gene: TRBV28; j_gene: TRBJ1-1; abundance: NA; CDR3nt: TGTGCCAGCAGTTTACCCACAGGGGCACTGAACACTGAAGCTTTCTTT; CDR3aa: CASSLPTGALNTEAFF
d_gene: TRBD1; v_gene: TRBV9; j_gene: TRBJ1-2; abundance: NA; CDR3nt: TGTGCCAGCAGCGTAATACAGGGGCTCAACTATGGCTACACCTTC; CDR3aa: CASSVIQGLNYGYTF
d_gene: NA; v_gene: TRBV23-1; j_gene: TRBJ1-2; abundance: few; CDR3nt: TGCGCCAGCAGTCAGCAGGGGCCCCATTATGGCTACACCTTC; CDR3aa: CASSQQGPHYGYTF
d_gene: NA; v_gene: TRBV7-9; j_gene: TRBJ1-5; abundance: NA; CDR3nt: TGTGCCAGCAGCCGCCTGACAGATAGCAATCAGCCCCAGCATTTT; CDR3aa: CASSRLTDSNQPQHF
d_gene: NA; v_gene: TRBV28; j_gene: TRBJ2-7; abundance: few; CDR3nt: TGTGCCAGCAGTTTAGCGACAGTCTACGAGCAGTACTTC; CDR3aa: CASSLATVYEQYF
d_gene: NA; v_gene: TRBV10-3; j_gene: TRBJ2-2; abundance: NA; CDR3nt: TGTGCCAGCCTAAAATCCGACAGGCACACCGGGGAGCTGTTTTTT; CDR3aa: CASLKSDRHTGELFF
d_gene: NA; v_gene: TRBV28; j_gene: TRBJ1-3; abundance: NA; CDR3nt: TGTGCCACGTCCCTGTTCTCTGGAAACACCATATATTTT; CDR3aa: CATSLFSGNTIYF
d_gene: TRBD1; v_gene: TRBV23-1; j_gene: TRBJ1-4; abundance: NA; CDR3nt: TGCGCCAGCAGTCATACGAGCGGGGACAGGGGCGAAAAACTGTTTTTT; CDR3aa: CASSHTSGDRGEKLFF
d_gene: NA; v_gene: TRBV21-1; j_gene: TRBJ2-3; abundance: few; CDR3nt: TGTGCCAGCAGCAGACGACTAGCGGGCACGAACACAGATACGCAGTATTTT; CDR3aa: CASSRRLAGTNTDTQYF
d_gene: TRBD1; v_gene: TRBV7-9; j_gene: TRBJ2-3; abundance: NA; CDR3nt: TGTGCCAGCAGCTTAGGGACAGGGAGACCCACAGATACGCAGTATTTT; CDR3aa: CASSLGTGRPTDTQYF
d_gene: TRBD2; v_gene: TRBV2; j_gene: TRBJ2-1; abundance: NA; CDR3nt: TGTGCCTCGGGGGCGGGAGGTATCAATGAGCAGTTCTTC; CDR3aa: CASGAGGINEQFF
d_gene: NA; v_gene: TRBV5-1; j_gene: TRBJ2-7; abundance: NA; CDR3nt: TGCGCCAGCGCCGGGGAAGATTTTTACGAGCAGTACTTC; CDR3aa: CASAGEDFYEQYF
d_gene: TRBD1; v_gene: TRBV7-9; j_gene: TRBJ1-2; abundance: few; CDR3nt: TGTGCCAGCAGCCCCCCCCGGGACAGGGGCTATGGCTACACCTTC; CDR3aa: CASSPPRDRGYGYTF
d_gene: NA; v_gene: TRBV9; j_gene: TRBJ2-3; abundance: NA; CDR3nt: TGTGCCAGCTCTTCTAGCAGCCCCTCGGGAGATACGCAGTATTTT; CDR3aa: CASSSSSPSGDTQYF
d_gene: NA; v_gene: TRBV7-9; j_gene: TRBJ2-7; abundance: few; CDR3nt: TGTGCCAGCGTTCCGGGCCGACTTCACGGGAGCGAGCAGTACTTC; CDR3aa: CASVPGRLHGSEQYF
d_gene: NA; v_gene: TRBV18; j_gene: TRBJ1-5; abundance: NA; CDR3nt: TGTGCCAGCTCACCCGGACATCCTAGCAATCAGCCCCAGCATTTT; CDR3aa: CASSPGHPSNQPQHF
d_gene: TRBD1; v_gene: TRBV5-1; j_gene: TRBJ2-7; abundance: NA; CDR3nt: TGCGCCAGCAGCGATCAGGGGGCACGCTCGTACGAGCAGTACTTC; CDR3aa: CASSDQGARSYEQYF